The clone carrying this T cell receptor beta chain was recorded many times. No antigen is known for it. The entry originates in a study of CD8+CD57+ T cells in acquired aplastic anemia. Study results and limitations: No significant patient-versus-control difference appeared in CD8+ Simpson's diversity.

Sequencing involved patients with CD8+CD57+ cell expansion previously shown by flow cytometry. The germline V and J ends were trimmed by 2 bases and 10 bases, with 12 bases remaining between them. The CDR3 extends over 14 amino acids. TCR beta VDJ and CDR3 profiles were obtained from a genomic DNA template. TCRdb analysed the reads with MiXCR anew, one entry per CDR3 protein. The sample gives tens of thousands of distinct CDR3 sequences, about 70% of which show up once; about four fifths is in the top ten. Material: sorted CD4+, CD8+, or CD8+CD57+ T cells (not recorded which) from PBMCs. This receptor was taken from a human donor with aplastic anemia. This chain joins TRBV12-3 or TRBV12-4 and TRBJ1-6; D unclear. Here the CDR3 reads CASSLSPRSSPLHF. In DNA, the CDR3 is TGTGCCAGCAGTTTATCCCCCCGGAGCTCACCCCTCCACTTT.